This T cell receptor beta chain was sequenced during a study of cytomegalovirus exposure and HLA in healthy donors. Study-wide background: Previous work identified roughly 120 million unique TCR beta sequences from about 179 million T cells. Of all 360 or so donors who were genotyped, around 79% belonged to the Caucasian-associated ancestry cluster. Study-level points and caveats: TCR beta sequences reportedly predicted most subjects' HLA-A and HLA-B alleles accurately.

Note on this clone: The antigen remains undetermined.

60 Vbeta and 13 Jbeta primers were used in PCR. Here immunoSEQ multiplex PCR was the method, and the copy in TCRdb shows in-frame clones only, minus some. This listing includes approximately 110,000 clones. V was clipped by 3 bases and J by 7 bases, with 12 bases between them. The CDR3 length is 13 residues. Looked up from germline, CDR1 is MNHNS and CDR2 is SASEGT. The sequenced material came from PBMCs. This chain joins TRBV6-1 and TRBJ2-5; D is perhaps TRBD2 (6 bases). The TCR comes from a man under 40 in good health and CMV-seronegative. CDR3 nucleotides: TGTGCCAGCAGTGAGGAGGGTATGGGGACCCAGTACTTC. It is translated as CASSEEGMGTQYF.